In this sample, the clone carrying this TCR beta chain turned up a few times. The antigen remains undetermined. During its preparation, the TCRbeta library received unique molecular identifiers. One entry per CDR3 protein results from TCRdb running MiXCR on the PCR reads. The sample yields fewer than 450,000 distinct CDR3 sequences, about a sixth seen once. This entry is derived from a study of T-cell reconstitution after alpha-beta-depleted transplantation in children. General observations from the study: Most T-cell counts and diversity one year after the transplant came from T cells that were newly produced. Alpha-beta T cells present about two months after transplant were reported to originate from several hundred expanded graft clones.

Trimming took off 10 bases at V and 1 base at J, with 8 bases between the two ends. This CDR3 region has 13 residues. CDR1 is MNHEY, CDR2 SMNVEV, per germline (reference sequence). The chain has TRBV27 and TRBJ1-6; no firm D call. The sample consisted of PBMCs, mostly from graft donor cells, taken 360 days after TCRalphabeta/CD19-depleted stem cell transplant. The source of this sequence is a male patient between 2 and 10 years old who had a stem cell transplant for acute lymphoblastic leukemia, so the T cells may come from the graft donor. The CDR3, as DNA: TGTGCCATCGGGTGGTCCTATAATTCACCCCTCCACTTT. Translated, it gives CAIGWSYNSPLHF.